The 8 T cell receptor beta chains presented below share a single source sample, sequenced in a study of CD8+CD57+ T cells in acquired aplastic anemia. Previously, flow cytometry had revealed CD8+CD57+ cell expansion in the patients chosen for sequencing. The TCR beta profiling, which covered VDJ combination and CDR3 sequence, was carried out using genomic DNA as the template. From the reads, TCRdb called clonotypes with MiXCR, one entry per CDR3 protein. There are 120,000 or so distinct CDR3 sequences in the sample; 50% to 60% occur only once, and roughly 32% lies in the top ten. Source material: sorted CD4+, CD8+, or CD8+CD57+ T cells (not recorded which) from PBMCs. The source of these receptors is a human donor with aplastic anemia.

This clonotype turned up a few times. The chain uses TRBV25-1 and TRBJ1-1, with 7 bases fitting TRBD1. Germline V gene data show CDR1 as MGHDK and CDR2 as SYGVNS. The CDR3 is 15 amino acids. V was clipped by 1 base and J by 4 bases; unmatched bases: 6. The CDR3 spells CASSELQGMGTEAFF. The CDR3, as DNA: TGTGCCAGCAGTGAATTACAGGGGATGGGCACTGAAGCTTTCTTT.

The rearrangement links TRBV29-1 to TRBJ2-2, with 8 bases lining up with TRBD2. V shed 7 bases and J 5 bases; nucleotides not matched to a gene: 12. Germline CDR1 reads SQVTM; CDR2 reads ANQGSEA. There are 15 residues in the CDR3. Written as DNA, the CDR3 is TGCAGCGCCGTACGCGGGGGGCTAAGTACCGGGGAGCTGTTTTTT. Encoded protein: CSAVRGGLSTGELFF.

This clonotype came up once. The chain carries TRBV20-1 and TRBJ2-3; D remains ambiguous. Germline values: CDR1 DFQATT, CDR2 SNEGSKA (reference sequence). The V end lost 0 bases, the J end lost 2 bases, and 6 bases lay between the germline ends. CDR3 length: 13 amino acids. The CDR3 coding sequence is TGCAGTGCTAGAGACCGCGTCACAGATACGCAGTATTTT. It is translated as CSARDRVTDTQYF.

The V and J genes are TRBV4-3 and TRBJ2-2, with TRBD1 matching over 7 bases. There are 17 residues in the CDR3. The ends lost 3 bases at V and 0 bases at J; junction bases unmatched: 7. The germline V gene encodes CDR1 LGHNA and CDR2 YSLEER. CDR3 loop: CASSHAYGTANTGELFF. The CDR3 DNA reads TGCGCCAGCAGCCACGCTTACGGGACAGCGAACACCGGGGAGCTGTTTTTT.

This clonotype was observed a few times. The gene calls are TRBV7-2 and TRBJ2-1; 11 bases map to TRBD2. Germline V gene lookup returns CDR1 SGHTA and CDR2 FQGNSA. The junction had 5 bases not matched to a gene; V was cut back by 5 bases and J by 5 bases. The CDR3 loop spans 15 amino acids. The CDR3 spells CASSLLAGGHNEQFF. CDR3 DNA sequence: TGTGCCAGCAGCCTTCTAGCGGGAGGACACAATGAGCAGTTCTTC. The whole variable domain, filled in from reference TRBV7-2 and TRBJ2-1, reads GAGVSQSPSNKVTEKGKDVELRCDPISGHTALYWYRQSLGQGLEFLIYFQGNSAPDKSGLPSDRFSAERTGGSVSTLTIQRTQQEDSAVYLCASSLLAGGHNEQFFGPGTRLTVL.

This clonotype was counted ten times or more. The rearrangement links TRBV6-1 to TRBJ1-5; no clear D. V shed 5 bases and J shed 0 bases, with 8 bases lying between them. Germline-derived CDR1 and CDR2 are MNHNS and SASEGT. The CDR3 is 14 residues long. The CDR3 protein is CASSKAVSNQPQHF. The CDR3 DNA reads as TGTGCCAGCAGTAAGGCGGTTAGCAATCAGCCCCAGCATTTT.

The V gene is TRBV20-1, the J gene TRBJ2-1; TRBD1 is a possible D gene (6 bases). This CDR3 region has 11 residues. Per the germline V gene, CDR1 is DFQATT and CDR2 is SNEGSKA (reference sequence). This chain's CDR3 is CSSAGVNEQFF. The CDR3 DNA is TGCAGCAGTGCAGGGGTGAATGAGCAGTTCTTC.

This chain links TRBV24-1 with TRBJ2-3; TRBD1 matches at 10 bases. The CDR3 spans 18 residues. In germline, CDR1 is KGHDR, CDR2 SFDVKD. The ends lost 1 base at V and 3 bases at J; junction bases unmatched: 9. DNA for the CDR3: TGTGCCACCAGTGATTTTCCAAGGGACAGGGGTGGGACAGATACGCAGTATTTT. It encodes CATSDFPRDRGGTDTQYF.